This T cell receptor beta chain was profiled in a study of T cell clonotyping in hematopoietic cell transplantation. As to time point: recipient sample about 28 days before transplant, after cytoreduction. Recipients were bled about 28 days pretransplant and at posttransplant days 30, 100, 180. CDR3 size: 15 residues. V was clipped by 3 bases and J by 2 bases; unmatched bases: 6. Germline CDR1 reads SGHRS; CDR2 reads YFSETQ. Sequenced by immunoSEQ multiplex PCR; TCRdb stores in-frame clones only, minus some. The sample contains some 28,000 clones, less than 85% of which appear only once. The chain joins TRBV5-1 to TRBJ1-2; 8 bases are shared with TRBD1. The sample in question was peripheral blood mononuclear cells, obtained before stem cell transplant. The clonotype comes from a man aged 40-55 years with acute myeloid leukemia. Some clones in this sample may be carry-over from other donors' samples. CDR3 residues: CASSWTGTTNYGYTF. The CDR3 nucleotides are TGCGCCAGCAGCTGGACAGGGACTACCAACTATGGCTACACCTTC. The full variable domain, completed using reference TRBV5-1 and TRBJ1-2, is KAGVTQTPRYLIKTRGQQVTLSCSPISGHRSVSWYQQTPGQGLQFLFEYFSETQRNKGNFPGRFSGRQFSNSRSEMNVSTLELGDSALYLCASSWTGTTNYGYTFGSGTRLTVV.